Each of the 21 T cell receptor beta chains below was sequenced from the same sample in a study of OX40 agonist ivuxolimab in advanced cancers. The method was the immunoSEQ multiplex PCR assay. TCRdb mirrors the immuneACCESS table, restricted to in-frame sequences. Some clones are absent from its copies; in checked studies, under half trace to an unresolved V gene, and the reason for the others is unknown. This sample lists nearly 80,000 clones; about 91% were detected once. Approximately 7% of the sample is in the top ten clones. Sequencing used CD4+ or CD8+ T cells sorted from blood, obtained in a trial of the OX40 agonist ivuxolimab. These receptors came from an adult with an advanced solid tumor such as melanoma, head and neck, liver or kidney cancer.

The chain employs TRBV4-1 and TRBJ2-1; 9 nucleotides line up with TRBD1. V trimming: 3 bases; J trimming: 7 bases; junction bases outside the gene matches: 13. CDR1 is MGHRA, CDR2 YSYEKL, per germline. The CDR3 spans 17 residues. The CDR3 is CASSQAPGTGSRNEQFF. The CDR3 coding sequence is TGCGCCAGCAGCCAGGCCCCCGGGACAGGGAGTAGGAATGAGCAGTTCTTC.

The CDR3 sequence: CASSKRTSGSGKTQYF. DNA for the CDR3: TGTGCCAGCAGCAAAAGGACTAGCGGGAGCGGAAAGACCCAGTACTTC. The chain joins TRBV9 to TRBJ2-5; TRBD2 aligns across 13 bases. Germline trimming cut 4 bases from V and 6 bases from J; bases unmatched to any gene: 9. The CDR3 has 16 amino acids. Germline V lookup: CDR1 SGDLS, CDR2 YYNGEE.

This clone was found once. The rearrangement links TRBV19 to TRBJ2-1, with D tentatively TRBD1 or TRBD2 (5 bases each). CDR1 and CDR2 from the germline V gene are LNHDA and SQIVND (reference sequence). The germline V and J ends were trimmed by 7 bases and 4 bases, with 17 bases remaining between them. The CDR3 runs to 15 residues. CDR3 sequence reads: CASTLRDVPYNEQFF. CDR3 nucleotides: TGTGCCAGTACCCTCCGGGACGTACCTTACAATGAGCAGTTCTTC.

This CDR3 is CASSESRHSTDTQYF. The CDR3 DNA reads as TGCGCCAGCAGTGAGTCGAGACATAGCACAGATACGCAGTATTTT. The chain carries TRBV10-1 and TRBJ2-3; D is undetermined. The CDR3 consists of 15 residues. In germline, CDR1 is WNHNN, CDR2 SYGVQD (reference sequence). V lost 0 bases, J lost 0 bases, and 7 bases lay in between.

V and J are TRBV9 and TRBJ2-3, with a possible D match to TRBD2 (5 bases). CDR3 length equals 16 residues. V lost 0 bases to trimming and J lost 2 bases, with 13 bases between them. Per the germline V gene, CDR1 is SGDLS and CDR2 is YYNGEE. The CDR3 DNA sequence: TGTGCCAGCAGCGTAGACAGCGGCGGATTCACAGATACGCAGTATTTT. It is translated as CASSVDSGGFTDTQYF. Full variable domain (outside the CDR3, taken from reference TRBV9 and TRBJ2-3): DSGVTQTPKHLITATGQRVTLRCSPRSGDLSVYWYQQSLDQGLQFLIQYYNGEERAKGNILERFSAQQFPDLHSELNLSSLELGDSALYFCASSVDSGGFTDTQYFGPGTRLTVL.

CDR3 amino acids: CAISQPPGLAEAYEQYF. The CDR3 DNA follows: TGTGCCATCAGTCAGCCGCCGGGACTAGCGGAGGCCTACGAGCAGTACTTC. This sequence joins TRBV10-3 and TRBJ2-7; 11 bases are a match to TRBD2. The CDR3 spans 17 residues. CDR1 ENHRY and CDR2 SYGVKD come from the germline V gene. After removal of 5 bases from V and 2 bases from J, the junction contained 11 bases not matched to a gene.

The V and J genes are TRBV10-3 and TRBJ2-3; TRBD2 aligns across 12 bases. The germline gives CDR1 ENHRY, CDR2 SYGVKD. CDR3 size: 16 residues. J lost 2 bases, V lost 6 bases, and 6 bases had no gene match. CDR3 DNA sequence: TGTGCCATCAGGGCTACTAGCGGGAGGCACACAGATACGCAGTATTTT. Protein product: CAIRATSGRHTDTQYF.

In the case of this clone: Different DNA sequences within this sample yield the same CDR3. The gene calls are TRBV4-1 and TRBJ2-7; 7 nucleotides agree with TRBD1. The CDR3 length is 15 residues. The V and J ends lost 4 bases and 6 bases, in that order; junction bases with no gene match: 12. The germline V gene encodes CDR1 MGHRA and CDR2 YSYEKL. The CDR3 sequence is CASSLDRVDTGEQYF. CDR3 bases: TGCGCCAGCAGCCTCGACAGGGTCGACACGGGCGAGCAGTACTTC.

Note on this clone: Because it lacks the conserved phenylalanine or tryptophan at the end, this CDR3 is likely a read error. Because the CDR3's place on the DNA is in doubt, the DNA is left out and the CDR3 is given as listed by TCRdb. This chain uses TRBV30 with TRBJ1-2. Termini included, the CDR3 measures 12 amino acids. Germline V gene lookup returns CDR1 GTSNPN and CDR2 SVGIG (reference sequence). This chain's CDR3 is CAWSRSPGALTS.

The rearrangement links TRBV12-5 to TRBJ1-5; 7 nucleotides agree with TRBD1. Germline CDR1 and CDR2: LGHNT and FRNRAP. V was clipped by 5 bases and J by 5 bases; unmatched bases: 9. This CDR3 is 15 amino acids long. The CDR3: CASGRGTAADQPQHF. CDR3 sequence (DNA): TGTGCTAGTGGTCGCGGGACAGCAGCGGATCAGCCCCAGCATTTT. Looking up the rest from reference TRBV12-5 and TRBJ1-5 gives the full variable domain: DARVTQTPRHKVTEMGQEVTMRCQPILGHNTVFWYRQTMMQGLELLAYFRNRAPLDDSGMPKDRFSAEMPDATLATLKIQPSEPRDSAVYFCASGRGTAADQPQHFGDGTRLSIL.

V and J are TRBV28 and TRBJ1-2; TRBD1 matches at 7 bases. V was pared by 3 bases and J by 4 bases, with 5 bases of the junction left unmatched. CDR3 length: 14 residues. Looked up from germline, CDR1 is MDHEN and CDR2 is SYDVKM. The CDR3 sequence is CASSLGQPSYGYTF. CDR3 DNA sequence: TGTGCCAGCAGTTTGGGACAGCCAAGCTATGGCTACACCTTC.

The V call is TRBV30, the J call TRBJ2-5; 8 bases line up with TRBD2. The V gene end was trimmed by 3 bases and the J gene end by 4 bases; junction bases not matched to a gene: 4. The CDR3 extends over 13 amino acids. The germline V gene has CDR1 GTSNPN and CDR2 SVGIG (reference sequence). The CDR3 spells CAWSRGGGETQYF. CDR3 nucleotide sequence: TGTGCCTGGAGCCGGGGGGGAGGAGAGACCCAGTACTTC.

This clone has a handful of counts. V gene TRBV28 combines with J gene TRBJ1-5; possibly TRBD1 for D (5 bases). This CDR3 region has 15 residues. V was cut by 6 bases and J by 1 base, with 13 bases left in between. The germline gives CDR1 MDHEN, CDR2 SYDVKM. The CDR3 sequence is CASSPRWGSNQPQHF. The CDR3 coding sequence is TGTGCCAGCAGCCCCCGTTGGGGGAGCAATCAGCCCCAGCATTTT.

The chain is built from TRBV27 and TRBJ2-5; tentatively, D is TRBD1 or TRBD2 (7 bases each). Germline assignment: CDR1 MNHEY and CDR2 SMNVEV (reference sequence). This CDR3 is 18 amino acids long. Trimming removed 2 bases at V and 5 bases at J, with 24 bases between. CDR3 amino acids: CASSLTGAGLGIGETQYF. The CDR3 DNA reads TGTGCCAGCAGTTTAACAGGGGCCGGACTAGGGATAGGGGAGACCCAGTACTTC.

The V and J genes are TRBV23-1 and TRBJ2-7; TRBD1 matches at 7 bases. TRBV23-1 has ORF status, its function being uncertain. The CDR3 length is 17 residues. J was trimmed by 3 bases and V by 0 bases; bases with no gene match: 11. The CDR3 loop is CASSQSSTSGQVYEQYF. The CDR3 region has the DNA TGCGCCAGCAGTCAATCTAGTACATCTGGACAGGTCTACGAGCAGTACTTC.

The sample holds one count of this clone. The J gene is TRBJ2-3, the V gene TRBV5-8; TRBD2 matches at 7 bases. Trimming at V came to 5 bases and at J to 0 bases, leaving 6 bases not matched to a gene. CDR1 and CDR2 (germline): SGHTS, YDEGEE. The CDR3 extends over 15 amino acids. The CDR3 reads CASRGGTPSTDTQYF. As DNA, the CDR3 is TGTGCCAGCAGGGGGGGGACTCCGAGCACAGATACGCAGTATTTT. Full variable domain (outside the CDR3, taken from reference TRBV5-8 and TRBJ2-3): EAGVTQSPTHLIKTRGQQATLRCSPISGHTSVYWYQQALGLGLQFLLWYDEGEERNRGNFPPRFSGRQFPNYSSELNVNALELEDSALYLCASRGGTPSTDTQYFGPGTRLTVL.

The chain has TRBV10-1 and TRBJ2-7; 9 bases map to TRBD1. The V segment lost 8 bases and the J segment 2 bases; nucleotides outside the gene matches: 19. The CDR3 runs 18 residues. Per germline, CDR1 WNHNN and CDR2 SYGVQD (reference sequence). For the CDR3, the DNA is TGCGCCAGCCCGGTTACCCACACCGGGACAGGGAGAACCTACGAGCAGTACTTC. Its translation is CASPVTHTGTGRTYEQYF.

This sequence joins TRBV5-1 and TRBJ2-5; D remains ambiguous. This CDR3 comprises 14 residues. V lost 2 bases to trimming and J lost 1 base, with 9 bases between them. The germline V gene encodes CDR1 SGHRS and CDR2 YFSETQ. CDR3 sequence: CASSFVSLQETQYF. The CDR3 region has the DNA TGCGCCAGCAGCTTTGTTAGCCTCCAAGAGACCCAGTACTTC.

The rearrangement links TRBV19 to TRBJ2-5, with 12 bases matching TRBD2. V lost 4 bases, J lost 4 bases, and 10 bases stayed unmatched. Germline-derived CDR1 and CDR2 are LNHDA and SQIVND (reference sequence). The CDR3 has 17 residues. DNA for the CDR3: TGTGCCAGTAGTACCCGACAACAGGGACTAGCGGGAGAGACCCAGTACTTC. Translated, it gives CASSTRQQGLAGETQYF. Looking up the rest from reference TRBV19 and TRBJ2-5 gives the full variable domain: DGGITQSPKYLFRKEGQNVTLSCEQNLNHDAMYWYRQDPGQGLRLIYYSQIVNDFQKGDIAEGYSVSREKKESFPLTVTSAQKNPTAFYLCASSTRQQGLAGETQYFGPGTRLLVL.

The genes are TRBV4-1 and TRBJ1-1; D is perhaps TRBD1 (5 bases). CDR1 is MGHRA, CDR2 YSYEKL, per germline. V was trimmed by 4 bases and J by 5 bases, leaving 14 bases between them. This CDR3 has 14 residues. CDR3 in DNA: TGCGCCAGCAGCCCCCCCCCAGGGTATACTGAAGCTTTCTTT. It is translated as CASSPPPGYTEAFF.

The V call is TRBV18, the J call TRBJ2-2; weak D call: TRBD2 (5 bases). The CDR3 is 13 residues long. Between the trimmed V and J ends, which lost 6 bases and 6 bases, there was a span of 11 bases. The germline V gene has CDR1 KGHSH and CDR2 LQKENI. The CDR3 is CASSLGLAGELFF. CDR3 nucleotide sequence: TGTGCCAGCTCCCTAGGACTCGCCGGGGAGCTGTTTTTT.